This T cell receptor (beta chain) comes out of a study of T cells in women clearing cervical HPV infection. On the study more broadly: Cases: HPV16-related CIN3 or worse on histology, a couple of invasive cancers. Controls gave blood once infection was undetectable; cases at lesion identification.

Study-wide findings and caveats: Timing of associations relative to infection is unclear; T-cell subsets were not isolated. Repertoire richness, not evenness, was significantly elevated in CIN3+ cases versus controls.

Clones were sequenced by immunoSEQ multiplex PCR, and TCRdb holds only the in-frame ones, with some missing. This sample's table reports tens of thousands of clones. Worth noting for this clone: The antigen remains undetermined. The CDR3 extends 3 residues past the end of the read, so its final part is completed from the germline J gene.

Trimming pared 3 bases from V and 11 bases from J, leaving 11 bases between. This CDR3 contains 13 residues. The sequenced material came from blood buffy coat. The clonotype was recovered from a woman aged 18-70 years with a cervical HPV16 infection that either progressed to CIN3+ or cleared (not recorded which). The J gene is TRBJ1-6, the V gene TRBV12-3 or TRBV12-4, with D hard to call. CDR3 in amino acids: CASSFSPGTPLHF. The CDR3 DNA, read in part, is TGTGCCAGCAGTTTTTCCCCCGGTACACCC.